These T cell receptor beta chains were read from a single sample in a study of T cell repertoires in cytomegalovirus infection. TCRdb reanalysed the reads using MiXCR and keeps one entry per CDR3 protein. The data contain approximately 1,000,000 distinct CDR3 sequences, under 40% of them singletons. No cognate antigen is known for these TCRs. Sequences were derived from cultured CD8+ T cells from PBMCs, sampled from culture after CMV antigen stimulation. These receptors were collected from a human donor in good health (CMV status not recorded). Some clones in this sample may be carry-over from other donors' samples. CDR3s include the opening cysteine and the closing phenylalanine or tryptophan. D genes are given only for firm matches. Expanded clones are given a class, and other clones once, few, many or no size at all.

D,J,V,size,CDR3,DNA
TRBD2,TRBJ2-1,TRBV19,NA,CASSIVAGGPQVEQFF,TGTGCCAGTAGTATAGTTGCGGGGGGGCCCCAGGTTGAGCAGTTCTTC
NA,TRBJ2-3,TRBV28,few,CASSLNRALPDTQYF,TGTGCCAGCAGTTTAAACAGGGCCCTTCCAGATACGCAGTATTTT
NA,TRBJ1-1,TRBV5-6,few,CASSLELRRAGDPPEAFF,TGTGCCAGCAGCTTGGAGTTACGTCGGGCGGGGGATCCCCCTGAAGCTTTCTTT
NA,TRBJ1-1,TRBV2,few,CASIPPMNTEAFF,TGTGCCAGCATCCCCCCCATGAACACTGAAGCTTTCTTT
NA,TRBJ1-1,TRBV9,NA,CAGHPLGRDTEAFF,TGTGCCGGACACCCGCTTGGGCGGGACACTGAAGCTTTCTTT
NA,TRBJ2-5,TRBV4-3,NA,CASSQGGDQETQYF,TGCGCCAGCAGCCAAGGAGGGGACCAAGAGACCCAGTACTTC
NA,TRBJ2-5,TRBV7-9,NA,CASSLAPRQETQYF,TGTGCCAGCAGCTTAGCGCCTAGGCAAGAGACCCAGTACTTC
NA,TRBJ1-1,TRBV27,NA,CASSLMDTNTEAFF,TGTGCCAGCAGTTTAATGGACACGAACACTGAAGCTTTCTTT
NA,TRBJ2-3,TRBV5-8,NA,CASRLDFTLGTDTQYF,TGTGCCAGCAGGTTGGACTTTACTTTGGGCACAGATACGCAGTATTTT
NA,TRBJ1-5,TRBV28,NA,CATLHRVSNQPQHF,TGTGCCACCCTTCACAGGGTTAGCAATCAGCCCCAGCATTTT
NA,TRBJ1-2,TRBV5-4,few,CASSWGDANYGYTF,TGTGCCAGCAGCTGGGGGGATGCTAACTATGGCTACACCTTC
NA,TRBJ2-5,TRBV6-5,NA,CASSYSGARLQETQYF,TGTGCCAGCAGTTACTCGGGGGCCCGATTACAAGAGACCCAGTACTTC
NA,TRBJ1-2,TRBV2,NA,CASSPRGGYTF,TGTGCCAGTAGCCCAAGGGGCGGCTACACCTTC
TRBD2,TRBJ2-3,TRBV12-3/TRBV12-4,NA,CASRSKTPGLAGASSTDTQYF,TGTGCCAGCAGATCCAAAACGCCGGGACTAGCGGGGGCCTCTAGCACAGATACGCAGTATTTT
TRBD1,TRBJ1-1,TRBV9,once,CASSVAKEGQGDTEAFF,TGTGCCAGCAGCGTAGCTAAGGAGGGACAGGGTGACACTGAAGCTTTCTTT
NA,TRBJ1-2,TRBV7-6,NA,CASSTEGYGYTF,TGTGCCAGCAGCACAGAGGGTTATGGCTACACCTTC
NA,TRBJ1-5,TRBV20-1,NA,CSARDLPFNNQPQHF,TGCAGTGCTAGAGATTTGCCATTTAATAATCAGCCCCAGCATTTT
NA,TRBJ1-2,TRBV10-3,once,CAISTSVPSVSRGRFNYGYTF,NA
NA,TRBJ1-5,TRBV6-6,few,CASGPMQPQHF,TGTGCCAGCGGGCCGATGCAGCCCCAGCATTTT
TRBD1,TRBJ2-1,TRBV14,NA,CASSDRDRGGNEQFF,TGTGCCAGCAGCGACCGGGACAGGGGAGGAAATGAGCAGTTCTTC
NA,TRBJ2-7,TRBV6-1,few,CASSPLGKPYEQYF,TGTGCCAGCAGTCCCCTGGGTAAGCCCTACGAGCAGTACTTC
TRBD1,TRBJ2-7,TRBV5-1,NA,CASSLEVTGWAEQYF,TGCGCCAGCAGCTTGGAGGTGACAGGGTGGGCCGAGCAGTACTTC
TRBD1,TRBJ1-2,TRBV28,NA,CASSTRDRLCGYTF,TGTGCCAGCAGCACCCGGGACAGGCTATGTGGCTACACCTTC
NA,TRBJ2-1,TRBV23-1,NA,CASRGIRDRSYNEQFF,TGCGCCAGCAGAGGGATCAGGGACCGCTCCTACAATGAGCAGTTCTTC
NA,TRBJ1-6,TRBV7-6,many,CASSQRRDANSPLHF,TGTGCCAGCAGCCAGCGTAGGGACGCCAATTCACCCCTCCACTTT
NA,TRBJ2-7,TRBV29-1,few,CSATGAHYEQYF,TGCAGCGCCACCGGGGCGCACTACGAGCAGTACTTC
NA,TRBJ2-2,TRBV12-3/TRBV12-4,few,CASSFFSNTGELFF,TGTGCCAGCAGTTTCTTCAGCAACACCGGGGAGCTGTTTTTT
NA,TRBJ1-1,TRBV27,few,CASSLRGAFGQPNTEAFF,TGTGCCAGCAGTTTAAGGGGGGCTTTCGGCCAGCCTAACACTGAAGCTTTCTTT